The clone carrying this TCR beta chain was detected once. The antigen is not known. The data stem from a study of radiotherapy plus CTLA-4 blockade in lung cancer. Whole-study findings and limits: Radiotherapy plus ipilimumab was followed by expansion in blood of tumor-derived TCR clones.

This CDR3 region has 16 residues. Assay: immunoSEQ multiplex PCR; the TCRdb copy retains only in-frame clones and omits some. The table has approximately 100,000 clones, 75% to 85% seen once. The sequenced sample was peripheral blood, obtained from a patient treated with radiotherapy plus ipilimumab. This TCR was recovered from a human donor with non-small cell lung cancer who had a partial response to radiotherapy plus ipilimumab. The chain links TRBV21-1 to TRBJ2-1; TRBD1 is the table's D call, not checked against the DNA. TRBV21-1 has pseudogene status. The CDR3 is CASSKGGKEEGGEQFF. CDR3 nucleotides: TGTGCCAGCAGCAAAGGGGGCAAAGAGGAAGGTGGTGAGCAGTTCTTC.